This TCR beta chain originates from a study of cytomegalovirus exposure and HLA in healthy donors (TCRdb year 2017). Background on the whole study: According to an earlier analysis of 550 to 700 of the donors, about 179 million T cells yielded 120 million or so unique TCR beta sequences and 276 Gb of sequence data. In a later analysis, previously published TCR beta repertoires from roughly 710 donors were re-analyzed and high-resolution HLA genotyping was added so that TCR occurrence patterns could be studied. In a later genetic analysis, genome-wide SNP genotypes for about 55% of the roughly 700 donors were used, and that subset was treated as a discovery cohort. The aim of the study was to test whether cataloging public T cell receptors could identify signatures of past pathogen exposure. In addition to the first cohort of roughly 700 subjects, a separate validation cohort of under 150 different subjects was used. Because of strong linkage in the cohort, a handful of DR-DQ haplotypes were treated as single units for association and clustering. The later analysis used no new phenotypic data to find candidate immune exposures, relying instead on TCR beta sequences and their occurrence across donors. The genetic ancestry cluster associated with self-reported Caucasian donors included around 76% of the roughly 400 genotyped donors. Every discovery cohort repertoire had been produced on one sequencing platform. To predict cytomegalovirus infection status, the study brought together high-throughput TCR immunosequencing, statistical association of individual TCRs with disease status, and machine learning. Both class I and class II loci were covered by HLA typing, at four-digit resolution. On average, roughly 250,000 unique TCR beta nucleotide sequences were sequenced per donor among some 430 genotyped donors of the cohort, with about 19% of those sequences being non-productive. Typing coverage differed by locus: A, B, C, DRB1 and DQB1 were typed in about 629-640 donors, DQA1 in 500 to 550, DPA1 in over 600, and DPB1 in 400 to 490. The study profiled the T cell repertoires of 666 subjects by immunosequencing and related them to cytomegalovirus serostatus. An earlier analysis of a few hundred of the donors applied high-throughput TCR beta sequencing to assess whether each TCR beta V gene segment acted as functional or pseudogenic. Approximately 300 gigabases of sequencing data and 75 million to 85 million unique TCR sequences made up an early release that covered over 550 HLA-typed donors. Donor age, sex, ethnicity and CMV serostatus were compiled alongside the repertoire data.

In total, 630 or so healthy bone marrow donors made up the cohort. At the time of sampling, all cohort members were nominally healthy, though unrecorded immune exposures were likely present. The donor tested CMV seronegative, placing the donor among the 300 to 450 seronegative members of the cohort. A peripheral blood sample was collected from each donor, and TCR beta sequencing was performed on peripheral blood mononuclear cells. Genomic DNA was extracted from the blood cell samples with the Qiagen DNeasy Blood Extraction Kit. With regard to this clone: Its target antigen remains unknown. Base-call qualities are not available, and no considerably larger clone is one nucleotide away.

In the germline V gene, CDR1 corresponds to SQVTM and CDR2 to ANQGSEA. V is reduced by 5 bases and J by 5 bases, leaving a spacing of 15 bases between them. The CDR3 runs 13 residues from the cysteine to the phenylalanine. CDR3 DNA only is kept here, 39 bases in frame from base 1. Receptors were amplified or captured by the immunoSEQ multiplex PCR assay. For the multiplex PCR, a mixture combining 60 forward primers for TCR Vbeta segments and 13 reverse primers for TCR Jbeta segments was used. A multiplex PCR assay on genomic DNA amplified the CDR3 region of rearranged TCR beta genes. The amplified TCR beta libraries were sequenced on the Illumina HiSeq System as 87-base-pair reads. On the study's bioinformatics: A later analysis counted about 80 million unique TCR beta chains across the 600 to 850 repertoires, and some 12 million of these chains were shared by at least two donors. Raw reads were error-corrected and collapsed into unique sequences by a nearest-neighbor algorithm in which closely related sequences were merged to remove PCR and sequencing errors. Alignment of CDR3 sequences to IMGT reference sequences was used to assign V, D and J gene segments. Each retained sequence needed at least a six-nucleotide match to both a V gene segment and a J gene segment. A rearrangement counted as productive if the CDR3 had no stop codons and remained in frame with V and J, and every other rearrangement counted as non-productive. CDR3 was defined according to IMGT convention as the region running from the second conserved V-encoded cysteine to the conserved J-encoded phenylalanine. The earlier analysis of about 560 of the donors excluded any sequence lacking an unambiguous match to a single V gene segment. In an earlier analysis of a few hundred of the donors, V segments were called functional above 56.7% productive rearrangements and were called segregating when the between-donor standard deviation exceeded 5%. A statistical classification framework was built to diagnose cytomegalovirus status from the catalog of TCR beta chain sequences. In a later analysis, TCR nucleotide sequences were compared against IMGT/GENE-DB human TR gene sequences so that V and J genes could be assigned. The TCRdist pipeline was used in a later analysis to assign CDR3 sequences and most-parsimonious VDJ recombination scenarios. In a later analysis, every TCR beta chain was defined by the combination of its CDR3 amino acid sequence and its V-gene family, and reads without a unique V-gene family were dropped. A later analysis removed 592 highly shared, low-generation-probability nucleotide sequences to deal with suspected cross-contamination and a sequencing artifact. In a later analysis, a clonal expansion index was calculated for each public chain from normalized within-repertoire ranks of inferred template counts. A later analysis computed generation probabilities with a VDJ recombination model fitted to out-of-frame rearrangements, and checked the results against IGoR. In a later analysis, TCR-TCR, TCR-HLA and TCR-CMV co-occurrence was scored with hypergeometric tests, and a repertoire-size bias correction was applied to TCR pairs. False discovery rates were estimated in a later analysis by permuting HLA or CMV assignments 20 times. A later analysis grouped co-occurring TCRs with DBSCAN, adding TCRdist sequence similarity when clustering within HLA-allele-positive subsets. Repertoires with fewer than 30,000 or more than 120,000 public chains were left out of co-occurrence clustering, as were about five repertoires with anomalous nucleotide sharing. TCRdb provides this immuneACCESS table in a form limited to in-frame rearrangements. Some clones are lacking; in checked studies, under half of them reflect an unresolved V gene, and why the rest are absent is not known. The V and J calls and the clone size are those of that table, but D and trimming were determined from the DNA. This sample holds some 200,000 clones; under 80% were observed only once. Together, the top ten hold 0.2% to 0.25% of the sample.

Study-level results and caveats: Most CMV-associated TCR beta chains appeared to be HLA-restricted in a later analysis, and the HLA associations seemed to be driven largely by CMV exposure. The only immune exposure information available for the cohort was CMV serostatus. A group of highly shared sequence variants was considered likely to be a technical artifact of the sequencing pipeline. Presence/absence analyses assumed roughly uniform sequencing depth across donors, an assumption that may not hold. Because HLA typing was unavailable for some donors at each locus, only the typed subset was used in association tests. It was suggested by the authors that the approach could potentially be generalized to other disease states and immunological phenotypes. Specific HLA alleles were associated with about 17,000 TCR beta sequences at a false discovery rate of 0.05 in a later analysis. Most TCR sequences were observed very rarely across donors, whereas some public TCRs were present in many individuals. In a later genetic analysis, fewer N-insertions in productive TCRs were reported among donors in an Asian-associated ancestry cluster than the roughly 710-donor mean. In both the original and validation cohorts, the classifier was reported to diagnose cytomegalovirus status with high specificity and sensitivity. In an earlier analysis of over 550 of the donors, most TCR beta V segments were observed in productive rearrangements about 87% or about 30% of the time, broadly matching IMGT annotations. Correlated functional status among segregating V segments might reflect linkage disequilibrium, but an unknown experimental factor could not be ruled out. Some IMGT-functional V segments, including TRBV6-2 and TRBV6-3, could not be distinguished by the 87-base-pair reads and were therefore excluded. In a later analysis, HLA-associated TCR beta chains were found to be more clonally expanded and to have lower generation probabilities than equally common non-associated chains. A later analysis found that TCR association rates varied across HLA loci, with DRB1 alleles showing the most associated TCRs and HLA-C alleles the fewest. An association between a missense DCLRE1C variant and V-gene and J-gene trimming of TCR beta chains was found in a later genetic analysis and replicated in an independent cohort. The cohort was sequenced for TCR beta chains only, and without alpha or paired-chain data the features that could be detected were limited. Approximately 18 rarely observed V segments, including chromosome 9 orphons, were excluded from the earlier analysis of approximately 500 of the donors because counts were too low. A later analysis reported that several top co-occurrence clusters appeared linked to parvovirus B19, influenza, CMV and Epstein-Barr virus. A further reported finding was that TCR beta sequences accurately predicted the HLA-A and HLA-B alleles for most subjects in the first cohort. A total of 164 TCR beta chains were listed by the study as associated with cytomegalovirus. When HLA alleles, especially DR and DQ, strongly co-occurred, attributing TCR associations to individual alleles was difficult. In vitro tests confirmed that three of the cytomegalovirus-associated TCR beta chains recognize cytomegalovirus antigens.

Sequencing used PBMCs. This receptor chain uses TRBV29-1 and TRBJ1-2; the best D guess is TRBD1, with 6 bases matching. The sequence came from a girl aged 2 to 10 in good health and CMV-seronegative. The nucleotides read TGCAGCGTTAACAGGGTTTTGGGATATGGCTACACCTTC. Protein translation: CSVNRVLGYGYTF. With the portions outside the CDR3 filled from the reference TRBV29-1 and TRBJ1-2 genes, the complete variable region becomes SAVISQKPSRDICQRGTSLTIQCQVDSQVTMMFWYRQQPGQSLTLIATANQGSEATYESGFVIDKFPISRPNLTFSTLTVSNMSPEDSSIYLCSVNRVLGYGYTFGSGTRLTVV.